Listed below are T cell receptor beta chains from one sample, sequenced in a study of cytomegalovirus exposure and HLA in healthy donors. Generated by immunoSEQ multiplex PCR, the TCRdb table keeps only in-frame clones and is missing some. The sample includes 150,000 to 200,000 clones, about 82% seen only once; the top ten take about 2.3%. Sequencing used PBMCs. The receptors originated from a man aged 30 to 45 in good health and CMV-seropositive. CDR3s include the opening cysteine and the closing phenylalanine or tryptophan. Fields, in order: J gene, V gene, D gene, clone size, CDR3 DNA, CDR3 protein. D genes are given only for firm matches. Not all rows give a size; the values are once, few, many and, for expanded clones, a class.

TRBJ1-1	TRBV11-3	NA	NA	TGTGCCAGCAGCTCCACGACAGGAATGAACACTGAAGCTTTCTTT	CASSSTTGMNTEAFF
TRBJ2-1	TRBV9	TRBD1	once	TGTGCCAGCAGCGTTGGGGACAGGGGCGATGAGCAGTTCTTC	CASSVGDRGDEQFF
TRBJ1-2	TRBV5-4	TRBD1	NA	TGTGCCAGCAGCGGGGACAGGGGCTATGGCTACACCTTC	CASSGDRGYGYTF
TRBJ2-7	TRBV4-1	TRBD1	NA	TGCGCCAGCAGCCAAAACCCCCGGGACAGGGGGCGCGAGCAGTACTTC	CASSQNPRDRGREQYF
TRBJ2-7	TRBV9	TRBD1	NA	TGTGCCAGCAGCGTTCGCGACAGGGGCCACGAGCAGTACTTC	CASSVRDRGHEQYF
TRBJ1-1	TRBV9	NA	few	TGTGCCAGCAGCGTAGAAAGCGTTTTGCAGAGAGCTTTCTTT	CASSVESVLQRAFF
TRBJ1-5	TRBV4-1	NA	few	TGCGCCAGCAGCCTGAGGGGCTCGGGGGATAATCAGCCCCAGCATTTT	CASSLRGSGDNQPQHF
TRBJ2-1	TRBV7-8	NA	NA	TGTGCCAGCAGCGAAGACAGTTACAATGAGCAGTTCTTC	CASSEDSYNEQFF
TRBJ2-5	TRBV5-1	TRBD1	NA	TGCGCCAGCAGCTTACAGGGGGAGACCCAGTACTTC	CASSLQGETQYF
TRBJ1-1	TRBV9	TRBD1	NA	TGTGCCAGCAGCGCTGGGCTCACAGGGGGCATGAACACTGAAGCTTTCTTT	CASSAGLTGGMNTEAFF
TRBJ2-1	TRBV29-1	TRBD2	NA	TGCAGCGTTGCGTGGGGAGGGACCTACAATGAGCAGTTCTTC	CSVAWGGTYNEQFF
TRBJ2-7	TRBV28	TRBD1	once	TGTGCCAGCAGTTTTTTTCGGACAGGGGCCTACGAGCAGTACTTC	CASSFFRTGAYEQYF
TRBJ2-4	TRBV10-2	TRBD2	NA	TGCGCCAGCAGTGACCCGGGACTAGCGGGGGGGCCCTACTTC	CASSDPGLAGGPYF
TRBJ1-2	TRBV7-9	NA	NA	TGTGCCAGCAGCTTAACACCGTTGAGCTACACCTTC	CASSLTPLSYTF
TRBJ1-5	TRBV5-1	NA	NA	TGCGCCAGCAGCTTGCGGGCAGGGGACCAGCCCCAGCATTTT	CASSLRAGDQPQHF
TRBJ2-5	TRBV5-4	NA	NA	TGTGCCAGCAGCTTGCTCGCTAGTGGGAGAGAGACCCAGTACTTC	CASSLLASGRETQYF
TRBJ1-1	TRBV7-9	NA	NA	TGTGCCAGCACCCCGGGTGATGCTGAAGCTTTCTTT	CASTPGDAEAFF
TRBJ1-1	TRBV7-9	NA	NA	TGTGCCAGCAGCTCGACGACGGGGGACACTGAAGCTTTCTTT	CASSSTTGDTEAFF
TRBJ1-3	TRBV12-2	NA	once	TGTGCAAGTCGCTTAGCGAGGCTTAATCGTGGAAACACCATATATTTT	CASRLARLNRGNTIYF
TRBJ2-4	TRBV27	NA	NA	TGTGCCAGCAGTTTAGCAGGGGCCAAAAACATTCAGTACTTC	CASSLAGAKNIQYF
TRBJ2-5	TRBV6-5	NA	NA	TGTGCCAGCAGTTACTCAGGGGTGTGGCGGGAGACCCAGTACTTC	CASSYSGVWRETQYF
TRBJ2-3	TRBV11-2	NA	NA	TGTGCCAGCAGCGATATAGCGAGATACGCACGAGATACGCAGTATTTT	CASSDIARYARDTQYF
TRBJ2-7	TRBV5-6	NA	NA	TGTGCCAGCAGCCCCTTTGACAGGACTTCCCACGAGCAGTACTTC	CASSPFDRTSHEQYF
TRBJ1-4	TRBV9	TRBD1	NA	TGTGCCAGCAGCGTGACAGGGGGCGGTGAAAAACTGTTTTTT	CASSVTGGGEKLFF
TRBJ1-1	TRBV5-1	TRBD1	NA	TGCGCCAGCAGCATGGGTGGGACAGGGGATGCTGAAGCTTTCTTT	CASSMGGTGDAEAFF
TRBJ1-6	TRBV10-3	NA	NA	TGTGCCCTCAGGGGAGGGCAAAGTTCACCCCTCCACTTT	CALRGGQSSPLHF
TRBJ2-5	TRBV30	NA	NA	TGTGCCTGGAGTGGGGGAGGTGGAGAGACCCAGTACTTC	CAWSGGGGETQYF
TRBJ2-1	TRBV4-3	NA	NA	TGCGCCAGCAGCCAAGCTAGGGGAGGAACCTCCTACAATGAGCAGTTCTTC	CASSQARGGTSYNEQFF
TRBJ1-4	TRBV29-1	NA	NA	TGCAGCGTTGAAGATTTGAGGAATGAAAAACTGTTTTTT	CSVEDLRNEKLFF
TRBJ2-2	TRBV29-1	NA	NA	TGCAGCGTCCCGAGCGGAACCGGGGAGCTGTTTTTT	CSVPSGTGELFF
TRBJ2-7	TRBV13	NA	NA	TGTGCCAGCAGCCAGGGGCGCAGCTACGAGCAGTACTTC	CASSQGRSYEQYF
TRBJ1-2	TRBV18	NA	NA	TGTGCCAGCTCACCACCGGCCTCAGGTTCGGCTGGCTACACCTTC	CASSPPASGSAGYTF
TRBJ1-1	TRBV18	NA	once	TGTGCCAGCTCACCTTTAGGGGGGGTCGTGAACACTGAAGCTTTCTTT	CASSPLGGVVNTEAFF
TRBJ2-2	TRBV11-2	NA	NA	TGTGCCAGCAGCCCCCGGTGGGGTAGCGGAGACACCGGGGAGCTGTTTTTT	CASSPRWGSGDTGELFF